The text below deals with one T cell receptor beta chain. This sample stems from a study of blood T cell repertoires in COVID-19. The CDR3 runs to 14 residues. The V gene's germline CDR1 is LGHDT and CDR2 YNNKEL (reference sequence). Trimming left V 2 bases short and J 7 bases short, with 11 bases between. The authors' processing: Using reference gene primer amplification, nucleated cell counts were estimated. Measured with immunoSEQ multiplex PCR; TCRdb has only the in-frame clones, and not every one. Clonal size and the V and J genes are those of that table, whereas D and trimming came from the DNA. This table has 80,000 or so clones, around 90% appearing once.

V usage is TRBV3-1 (or the pseudogene TRBV3-2) and J usage is TRBJ2-2, with D tentatively TRBD2 (5 bases). This sequence was found in a man aged 45-65 years with acute or convalescent COVID-19. Sequences were obtained from peripheral blood. The CDR3 protein is CASSQRGSVGELFF. The CDR3 DNA sequence: TGTGCCAGCAGCCAACGGGGATCGGTCGGGGAGCTGTTTTTT.